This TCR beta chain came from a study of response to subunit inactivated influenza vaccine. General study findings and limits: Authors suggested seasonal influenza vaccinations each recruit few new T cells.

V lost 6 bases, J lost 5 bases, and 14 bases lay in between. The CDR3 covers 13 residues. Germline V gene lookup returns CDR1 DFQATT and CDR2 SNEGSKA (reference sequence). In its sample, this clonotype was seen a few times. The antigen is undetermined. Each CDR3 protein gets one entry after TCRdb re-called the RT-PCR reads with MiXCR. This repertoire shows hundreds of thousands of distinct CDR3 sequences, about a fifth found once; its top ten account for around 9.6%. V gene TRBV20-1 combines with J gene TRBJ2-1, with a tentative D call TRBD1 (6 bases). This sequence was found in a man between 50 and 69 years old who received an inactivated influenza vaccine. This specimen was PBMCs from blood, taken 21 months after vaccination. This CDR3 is CSAPLSGDNEQFF. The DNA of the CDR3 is TGCAGTGCCCCCCTATCAGGGGACAATGAGCAGTTCTTC.